Listed below are T cell receptor beta chains from one sample, sequenced in a study of OX40 agonist ivuxolimab in advanced cancers. TCRdb keeps only in-frame clones here, not all; method: immunoSEQ multiplex PCR. The table has about 82,000 clones, approximately 85% seen once. This material consisted of CD4+ or CD8+ T cells sorted from blood, taken in a trial of the OX40 agonist ivuxolimab. All receptors derive from an adult with an advanced solid tumor such as melanoma, head and neck, liver or kidney cancer. CDR3s include the opening cysteine and the closing phenylalanine or tryptophan. D genes are given only for firm matches.

D gene | V gene | CDR3 protein
. | TRBV27 | CASSPQGRHTEAFF
. | TRBV29-1 | CSVTDARYGYTF
TRBD1 | TRBV11-2 | CASSLPGTGGLSPLHF
. | TRBV2 | CASSVSWEETQYF
. | TRBV18 | CASSPLGYGYTF
. | TRBV6-6 | CASSYSRVGGRTEAFF
. | TRBV7-2 | CASSSREPSTDTQYF
. | TRBV6-5 | CASSYEGGIYGYTF
. | TRBV5-1 | CASSLEGGVETEAFF
. | TRBV5-6 | CASSLRNGETQYF
TRBD1 | TRBV19 | CASRGTGLESPLHF
. | TRBV7-6 | CASSSHSAGPVNNEQFF
. | TRBV5-1 | CASSLGAFSDPNEKLFF
. | TRBV5-1 | CASSPRAGATVEQFF